This T cell receptor beta chain was found in a study of shared clonotypes between healthy human individuals. Study results and caveats: Generally, estimated richness proved larger in naive subsets than it did in memory subsets. A handful of donors had 4% to 5% of their naive CD4 clonotypes in common.

V was cut by 6 bases and J by 1 base, with 11 bases left in between. Per germline, CDR1 MNHNS and CDR2 SASEGT. The CDR3 extends over 14 amino acids. This clone was recorded a few times. Its antigen is as yet unknown. Distinct nucleotide sequences in the sample also encode this CDR3. Original analysis: ImmunoSEQ supplied junction-only sequences lacking quality scores, so filtering was different. TCRdb's table, derived via immunoSEQ multiplex PCR, lists solely in-frame clones and lacks some. That table supplies the V and J calls and clone size; D and trimming were determined from the DNA. The table lists 700,000 or so clones, around 72% of them singletons. Donors were Caucasian adults residing in Nashville, Tennessee, USA.

Sequenced sample: memory CD4+ T cells sorted from blood. This sample's subset: CD45RA-negative fraction. This sequence was found in a young woman in good health. V and J are TRBV6-1 and TRBJ2-3; maybe TRBD1 (8 bases). This CDR3 reads CASRAGQGTDTQYF. DNA for the CDR3: TGTGCCAGCAGAGCGGGACAGGGCACAGATACGCAGTATTTT.